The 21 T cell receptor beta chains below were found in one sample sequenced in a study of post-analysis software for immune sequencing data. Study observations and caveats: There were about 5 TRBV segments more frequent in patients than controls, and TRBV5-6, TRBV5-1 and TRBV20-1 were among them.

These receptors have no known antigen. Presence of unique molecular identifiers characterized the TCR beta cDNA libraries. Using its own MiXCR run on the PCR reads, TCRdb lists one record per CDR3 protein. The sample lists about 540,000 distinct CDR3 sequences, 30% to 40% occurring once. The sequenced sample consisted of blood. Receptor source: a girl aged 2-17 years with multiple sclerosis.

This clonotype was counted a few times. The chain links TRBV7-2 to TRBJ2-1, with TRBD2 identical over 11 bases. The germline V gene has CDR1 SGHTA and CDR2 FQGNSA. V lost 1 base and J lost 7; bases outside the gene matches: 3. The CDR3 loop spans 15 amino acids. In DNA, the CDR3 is TGTGCCAGCAGCTTAGGGGGACTAGCGGAGAATGAGCAGTTCTTC. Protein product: CASSLGGLAENEQFF. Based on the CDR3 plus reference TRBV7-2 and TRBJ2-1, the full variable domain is GAGVSQSPSNKVTEKGKDVELRCDPISGHTALYWYRQSLGQGLEFLIYFQGNSAPDKSGLPSDRFSAERTGGSVSTLTIQRTQQEDSAVYLCASSLGGLAENEQFFGPGTRLTVL.

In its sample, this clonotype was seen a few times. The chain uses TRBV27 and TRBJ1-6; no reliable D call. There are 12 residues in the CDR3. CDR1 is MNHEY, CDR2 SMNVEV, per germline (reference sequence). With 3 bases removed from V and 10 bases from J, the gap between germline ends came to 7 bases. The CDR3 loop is CASSLLGSPLHF. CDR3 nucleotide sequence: TGTGCCAGCAGTTTGTTGGGATCACCCCTCCACTTT.

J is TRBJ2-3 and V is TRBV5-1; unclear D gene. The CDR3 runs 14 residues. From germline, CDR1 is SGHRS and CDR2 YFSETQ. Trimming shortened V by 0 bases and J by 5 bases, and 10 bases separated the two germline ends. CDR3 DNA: TGCGCCAGCAGCTTGGGGACCTCTGGAGATACGCAGTATTTT. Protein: CASSLGTSGDTQYF.

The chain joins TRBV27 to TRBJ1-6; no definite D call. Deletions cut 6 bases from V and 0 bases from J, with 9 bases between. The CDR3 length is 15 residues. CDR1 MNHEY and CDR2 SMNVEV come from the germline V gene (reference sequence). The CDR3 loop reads CASRAWGSYNSPLHF. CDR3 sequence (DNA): TGTGCCAGCAGGGCATGGGGCTCCTATAATTCACCCCTCCACTTT.

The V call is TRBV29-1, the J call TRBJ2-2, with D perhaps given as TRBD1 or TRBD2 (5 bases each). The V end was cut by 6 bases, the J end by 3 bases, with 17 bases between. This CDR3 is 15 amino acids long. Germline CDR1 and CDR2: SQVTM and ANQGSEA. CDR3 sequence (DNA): TGCAGCGTCGTTAGGGGAGAGGTAGACACCGGGGAGCTGTTTTTT. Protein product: CSVVRGEVDTGELFF.

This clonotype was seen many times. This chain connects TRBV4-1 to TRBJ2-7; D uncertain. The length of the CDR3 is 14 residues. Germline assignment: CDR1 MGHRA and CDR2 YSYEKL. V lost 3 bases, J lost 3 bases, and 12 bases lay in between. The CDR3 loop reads CASSQGKGLYEQYF. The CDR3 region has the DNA TGCGCCAGCAGCCAGGGGAAAGGTCTCTACGAGCAGTACTTC.

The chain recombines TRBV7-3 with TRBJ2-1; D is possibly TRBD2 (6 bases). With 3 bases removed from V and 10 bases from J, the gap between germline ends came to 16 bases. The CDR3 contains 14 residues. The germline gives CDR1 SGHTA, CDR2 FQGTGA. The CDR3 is CASSFGEAGGEQFF. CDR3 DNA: TGTGCCAGCAGCTTTGGGGAGGCAGGTGGAGAGCAGTTCTTC.

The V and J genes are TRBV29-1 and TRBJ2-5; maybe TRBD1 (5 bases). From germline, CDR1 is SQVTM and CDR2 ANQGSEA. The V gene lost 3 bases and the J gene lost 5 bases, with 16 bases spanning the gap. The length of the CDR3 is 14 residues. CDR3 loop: CSVDVRAGLETQYF. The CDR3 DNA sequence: TGCAGCGTTGATGTCAGGGCAGGATTGGAGACCCAGTACTTC.

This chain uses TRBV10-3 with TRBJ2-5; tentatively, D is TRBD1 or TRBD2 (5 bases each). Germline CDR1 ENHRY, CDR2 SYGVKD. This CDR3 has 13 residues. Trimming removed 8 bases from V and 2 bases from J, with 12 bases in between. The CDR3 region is CAIGTEVQETQYF. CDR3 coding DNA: TGTGCCATCGGGACGGAAGTTCAAGAGACCCAGTACTTC.

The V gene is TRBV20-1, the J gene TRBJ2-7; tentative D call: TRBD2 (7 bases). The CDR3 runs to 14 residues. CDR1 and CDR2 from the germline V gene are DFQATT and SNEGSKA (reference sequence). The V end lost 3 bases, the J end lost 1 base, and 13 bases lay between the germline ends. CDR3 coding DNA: TGCAGTGCTAGCGGGGGGCCTGGGTCCTACGAGCAGTACTTC. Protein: CSASGGPGSYEQYF.

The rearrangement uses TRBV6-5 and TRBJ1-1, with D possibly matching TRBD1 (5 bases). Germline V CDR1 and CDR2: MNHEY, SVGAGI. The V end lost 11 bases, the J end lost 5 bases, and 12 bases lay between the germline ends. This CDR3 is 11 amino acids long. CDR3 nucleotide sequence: TGTGCCGCCCGAAGGGGTACTGAAGCTTTCTTT. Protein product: CAARRGTEAFF.

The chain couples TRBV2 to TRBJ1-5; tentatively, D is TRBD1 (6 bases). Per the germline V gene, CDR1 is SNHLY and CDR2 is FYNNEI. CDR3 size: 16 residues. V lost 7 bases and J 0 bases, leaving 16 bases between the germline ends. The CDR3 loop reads CASTRDQGYSNQPQHF. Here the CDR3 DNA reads TGTGCCAGCACCCGGGACCAGGGGTATAGCAATCAGCCCCAGCATTTT.

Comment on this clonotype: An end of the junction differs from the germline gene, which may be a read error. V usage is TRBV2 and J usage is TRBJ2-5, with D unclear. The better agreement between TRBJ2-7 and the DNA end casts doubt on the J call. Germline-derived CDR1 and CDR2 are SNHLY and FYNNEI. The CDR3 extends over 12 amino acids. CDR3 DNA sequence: TGTGCCGGCAGTGAAGATCGCTACGAGCAGTACTTC. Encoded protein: CAGSEDRYEQYF.

The CDR3 DNA reads as TGTGCCAGCAGTTTCACTAGCGGGGGCTACGAGCAGTACTTC. It is translated as CASSFTSGGYEQYF. The chain carries TRBV12-3 or TRBV12-4 and TRBJ2-7; the match to TRBD2 covers 11 bases. Trimming cost V 3 bases and J 3 bases; bases outside gene matches: 1. This CDR3 is built from 14 residues.

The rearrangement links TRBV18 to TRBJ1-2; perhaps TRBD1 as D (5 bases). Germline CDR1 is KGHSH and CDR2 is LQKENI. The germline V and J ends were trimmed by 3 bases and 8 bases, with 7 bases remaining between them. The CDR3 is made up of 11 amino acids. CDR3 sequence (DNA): TGTGCCAGCTCACCGGGGGAAGGCTACACCTTC. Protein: CASSPGEGYTF.

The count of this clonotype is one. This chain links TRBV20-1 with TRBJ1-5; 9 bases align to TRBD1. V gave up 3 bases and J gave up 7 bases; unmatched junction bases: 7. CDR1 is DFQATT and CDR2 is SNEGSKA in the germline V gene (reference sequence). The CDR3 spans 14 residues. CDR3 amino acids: CSASKQGAGQPQHF. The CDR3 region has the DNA TGCAGTGCTAGCAAACAGGGGGCAGGACAGCCCCAGCATTTT.

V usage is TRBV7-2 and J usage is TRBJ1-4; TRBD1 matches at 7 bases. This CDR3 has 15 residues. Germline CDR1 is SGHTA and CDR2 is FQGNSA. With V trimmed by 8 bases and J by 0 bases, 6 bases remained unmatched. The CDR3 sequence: CASQGQLATNEKLFF. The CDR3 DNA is TGTGCCAGCCAGGGACAGTTAGCAACTAATGAAAAACTGTTTTTT.

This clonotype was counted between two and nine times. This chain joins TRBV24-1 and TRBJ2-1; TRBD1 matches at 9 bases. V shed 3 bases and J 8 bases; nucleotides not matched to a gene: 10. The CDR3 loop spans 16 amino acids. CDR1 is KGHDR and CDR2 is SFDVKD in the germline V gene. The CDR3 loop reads CATSDLRGQGYYEQFF. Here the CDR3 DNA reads TGTGCCACCAGTGATCTTAGGGGACAGGGATATTATGAGCAGTTCTTC.

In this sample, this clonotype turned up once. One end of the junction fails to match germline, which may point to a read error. The CDR3 spells CASSLRQDNEQLF. The CDR3 nucleotides are TGTGCCAGCAGCTTAAGACAGGACAATGAGCAGTTATTC. This chain uses TRBV11-2 with TRBJ2-1, with a weak D call TRBD1 (6 bases). Germline V lookup: CDR1 SGHAT, CDR2 FQNNGV. The CDR3 length is 13 residues.

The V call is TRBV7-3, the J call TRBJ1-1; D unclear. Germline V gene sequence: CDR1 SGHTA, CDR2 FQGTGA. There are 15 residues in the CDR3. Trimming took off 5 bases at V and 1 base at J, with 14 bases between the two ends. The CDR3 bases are TGTGCCAGCAGCGCCCAACCGGGGTGGAACACTGAAGCTTTCTTT. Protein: CASSAQPGWNTEAFF.

The CDR3 loop reads CASSPTAGRGPLLQETQYF. Here the CDR3 DNA reads TGTGCCAGCAGCCCAACAGCAGGGCGGGGGCCCCTTCTCCAAGAGACCCAGTACTTC. The chain employs TRBV12-3 or TRBV12-4 and TRBJ2-5, with D possibly being TRBD2 (7 bases). Trimming removed 6 bases from V and 1 base from J, with 27 bases in between. CDR3 length: 19 amino acids.